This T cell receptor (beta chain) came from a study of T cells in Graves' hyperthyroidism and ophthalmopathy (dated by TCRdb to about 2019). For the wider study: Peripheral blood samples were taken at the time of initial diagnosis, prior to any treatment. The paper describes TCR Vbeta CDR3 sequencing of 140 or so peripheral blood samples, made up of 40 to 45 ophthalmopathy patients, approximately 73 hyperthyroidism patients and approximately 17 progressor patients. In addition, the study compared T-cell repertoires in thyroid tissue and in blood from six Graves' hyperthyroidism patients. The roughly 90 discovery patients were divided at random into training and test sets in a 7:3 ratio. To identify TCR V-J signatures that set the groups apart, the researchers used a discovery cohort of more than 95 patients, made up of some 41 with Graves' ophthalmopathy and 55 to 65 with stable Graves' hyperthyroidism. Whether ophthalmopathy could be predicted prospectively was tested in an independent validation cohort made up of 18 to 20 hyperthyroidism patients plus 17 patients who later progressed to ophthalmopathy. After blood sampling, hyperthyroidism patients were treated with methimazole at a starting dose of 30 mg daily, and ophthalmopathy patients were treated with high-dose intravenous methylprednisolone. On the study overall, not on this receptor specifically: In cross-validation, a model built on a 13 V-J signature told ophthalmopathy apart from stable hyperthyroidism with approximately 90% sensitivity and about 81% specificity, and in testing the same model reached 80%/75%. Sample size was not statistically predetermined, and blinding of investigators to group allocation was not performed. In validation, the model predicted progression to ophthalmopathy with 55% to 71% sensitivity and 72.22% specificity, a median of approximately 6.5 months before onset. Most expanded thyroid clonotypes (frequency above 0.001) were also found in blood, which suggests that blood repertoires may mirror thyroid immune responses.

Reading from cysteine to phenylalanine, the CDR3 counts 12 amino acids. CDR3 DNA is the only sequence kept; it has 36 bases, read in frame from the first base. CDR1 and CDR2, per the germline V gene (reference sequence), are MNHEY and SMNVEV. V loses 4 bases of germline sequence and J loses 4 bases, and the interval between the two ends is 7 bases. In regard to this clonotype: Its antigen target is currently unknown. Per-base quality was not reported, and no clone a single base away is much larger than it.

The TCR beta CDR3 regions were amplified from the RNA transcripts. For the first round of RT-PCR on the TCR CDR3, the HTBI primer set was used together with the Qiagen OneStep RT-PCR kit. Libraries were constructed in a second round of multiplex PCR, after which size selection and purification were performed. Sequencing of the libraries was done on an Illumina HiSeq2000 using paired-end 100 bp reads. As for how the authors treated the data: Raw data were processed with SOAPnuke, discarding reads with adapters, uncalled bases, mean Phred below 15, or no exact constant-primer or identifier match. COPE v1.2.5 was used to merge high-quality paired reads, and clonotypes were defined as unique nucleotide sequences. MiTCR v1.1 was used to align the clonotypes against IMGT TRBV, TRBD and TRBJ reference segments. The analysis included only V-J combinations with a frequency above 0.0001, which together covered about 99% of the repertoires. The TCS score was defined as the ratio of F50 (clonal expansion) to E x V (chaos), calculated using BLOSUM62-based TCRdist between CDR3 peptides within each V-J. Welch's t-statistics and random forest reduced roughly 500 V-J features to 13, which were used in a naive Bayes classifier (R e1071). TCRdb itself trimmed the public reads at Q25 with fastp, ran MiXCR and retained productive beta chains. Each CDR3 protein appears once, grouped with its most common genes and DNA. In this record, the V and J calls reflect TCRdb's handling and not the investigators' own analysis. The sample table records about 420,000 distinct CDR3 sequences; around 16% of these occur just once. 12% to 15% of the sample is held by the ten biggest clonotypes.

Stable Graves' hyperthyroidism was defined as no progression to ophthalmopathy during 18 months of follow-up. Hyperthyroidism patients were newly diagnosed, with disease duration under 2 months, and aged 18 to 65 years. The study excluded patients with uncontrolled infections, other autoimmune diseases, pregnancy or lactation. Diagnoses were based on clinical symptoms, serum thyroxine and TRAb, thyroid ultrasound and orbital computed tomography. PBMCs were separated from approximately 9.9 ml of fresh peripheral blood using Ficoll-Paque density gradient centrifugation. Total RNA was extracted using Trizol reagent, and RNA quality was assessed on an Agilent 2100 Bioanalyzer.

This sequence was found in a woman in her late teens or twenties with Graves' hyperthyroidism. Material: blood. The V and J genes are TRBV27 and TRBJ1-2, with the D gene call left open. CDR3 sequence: CASSSSSYGYTF. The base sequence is TGTGCCAGCAGTTCTTCCTCCTATGGCTACACCTTC.